The clone carrying this T cell receptor beta chain appeared many times. Compared with germline, one end of the junction differs, possibly owing to a read error. This entry is derived from a study of neurological immune-mediated disorders. MiXCR, run by TCRdb on the 5' RACE reads, gives a single entry per CDR3 protein. The sample contains just under 45,000 distinct CDR3 sequences, about 13% of which appear only once. The CDR3 consists of 15 residues. Germline V gene lookup returns CDR1 MGHRA and CDR2 YSYEKL. Where libraries were unsorted, they were derived from 2 million PBMCs stored at -80 degrees C. Sequences were obtained from PBMCs. This chain connects TRBV4-1 to TRBJ2-1, with D possibly being TRBD1 or TRBD2 (7 bases each). This clonotype originated in a female donor in good health. CDR3 DNA sequence: TGCGCCAGCAGTCAAGCGGCCAGGGGGGGGGATGAGCAGTTCTTC. Translated, it gives CASSQAARGGDEQFF.